These 2 T cell receptor beta chains share one sample of origin, sequenced in a study of T cell responses to AZD1222 COVID-19 vaccine (dated by TCRdb to the early 2020s). Interpreted using the paper, the time point label stands for: baseline before first vaccination. The sample's treatment or condition label, in plain terms: meningococcal conjugate vaccine given as trial control. Libraries were built with the immunoSEQ multiplex PCR assay. Not all clones reach the TCRdb copy of this immuneACCESS table, which keeps in-frame sequences only. Checked studies attribute under half of the gap to unresolved V genes and leave the rest unexplained. In this sample the table shows 150,000 or so clones, around 85% of which occur a single time. 5.5% to 6% of the sample rests with the top ten. The sequenced sample was peripheral blood, obtained on day 0 of MenACWY control vaccination. These receptors were collected from an adult in good health.

This clone appeared once. The chain joins TRBV18 to TRBJ1-5, with 11 bases fitting TRBD1. The CDR3 sequence is 15 residues long. Per germline, CDR1 KGHSH and CDR2 LQKENI. V lost 5 bases and J lost 6; bases outside the gene matches: 6. CDR3 coding DNA: TGTGCCAGCTCATCCGGGACAGGGGGTGGTCAGCCCCAGCATTTT. Translation: CASSSGTGGGQPQHF.

This rearrangement joins TRBV6-1 to TRBJ2-1, with a tentative D call TRBD2 (6 bases). CDR1 and CDR2 from the germline V gene are MNHNS and SASEGT. Trimming removed 0 bases at V and 9 bases at J, with 21 bases between. The CDR3 has 17 amino acids. CDR3: CASSEAVLAPNLSEQFF. As DNA, the CDR3 is TGTGCCAGCAGTGAAGCGGTCCTAGCGCCCAATCTCAGTGAGCAGTTCTTC.